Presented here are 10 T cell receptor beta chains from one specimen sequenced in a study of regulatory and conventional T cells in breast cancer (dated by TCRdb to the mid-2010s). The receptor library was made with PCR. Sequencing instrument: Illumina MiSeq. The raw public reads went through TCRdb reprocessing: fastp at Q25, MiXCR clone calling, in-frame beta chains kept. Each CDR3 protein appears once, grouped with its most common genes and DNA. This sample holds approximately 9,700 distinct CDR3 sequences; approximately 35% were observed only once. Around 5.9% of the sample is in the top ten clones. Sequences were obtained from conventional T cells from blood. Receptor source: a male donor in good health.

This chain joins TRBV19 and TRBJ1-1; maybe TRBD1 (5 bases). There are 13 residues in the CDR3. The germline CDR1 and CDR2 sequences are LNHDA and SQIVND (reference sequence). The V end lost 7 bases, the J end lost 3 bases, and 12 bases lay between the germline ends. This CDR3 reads CASTGLGYTEAFF. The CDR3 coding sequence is TGTGCCAGTACGGGACTCGGATACACTGAAGCTTTCTTT.

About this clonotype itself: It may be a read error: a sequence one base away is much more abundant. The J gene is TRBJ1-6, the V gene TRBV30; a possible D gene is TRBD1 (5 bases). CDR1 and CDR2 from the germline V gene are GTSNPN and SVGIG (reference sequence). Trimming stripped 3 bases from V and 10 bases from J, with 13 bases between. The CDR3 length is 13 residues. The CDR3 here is CAWREDSQSPLHF. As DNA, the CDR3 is TGTGCCTGGAGAGAAGACAGTCAATCACCCCTCCACTTT.

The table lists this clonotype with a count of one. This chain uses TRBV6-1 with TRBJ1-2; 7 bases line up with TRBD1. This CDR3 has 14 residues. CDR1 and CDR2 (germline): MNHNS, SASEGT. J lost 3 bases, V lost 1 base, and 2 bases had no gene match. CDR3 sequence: CASSEDTGDYGYTF. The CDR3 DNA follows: TGTGCCAGCAGTGAAGACACAGGGGACTATGGCTACACCTTC.

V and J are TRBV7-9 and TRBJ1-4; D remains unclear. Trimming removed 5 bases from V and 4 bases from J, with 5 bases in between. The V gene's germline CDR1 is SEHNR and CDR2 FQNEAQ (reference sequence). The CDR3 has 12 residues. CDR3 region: CASSPSNEKLFF. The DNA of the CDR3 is TGTGCCAGCAGCCCAAGTAATGAAAAACTGTTTTTT.

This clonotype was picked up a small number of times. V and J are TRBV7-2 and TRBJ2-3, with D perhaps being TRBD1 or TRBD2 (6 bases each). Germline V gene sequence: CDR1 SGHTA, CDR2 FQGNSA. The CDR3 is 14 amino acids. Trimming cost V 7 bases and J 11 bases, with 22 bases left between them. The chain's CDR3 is CASMPGGSGRVQYF. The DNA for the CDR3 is TGTGCCAGCATGCCCGGGGGCTCCGGGCGGGTGCAGTATTTT.

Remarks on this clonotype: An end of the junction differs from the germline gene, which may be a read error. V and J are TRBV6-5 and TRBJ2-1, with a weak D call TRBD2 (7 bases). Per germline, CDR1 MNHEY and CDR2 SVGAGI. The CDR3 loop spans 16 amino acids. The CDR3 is CASSYSGGGSYNEQFF. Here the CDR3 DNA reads TGTGCCAGCAGTTACTCTGGGGGGGGCTCCTACAATGAGCAGTTCTTT.

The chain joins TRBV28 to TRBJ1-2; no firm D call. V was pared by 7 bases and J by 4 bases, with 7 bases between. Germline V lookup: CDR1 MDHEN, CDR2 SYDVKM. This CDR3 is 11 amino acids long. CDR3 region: CASNHGYGYTF. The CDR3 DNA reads TGTGCCAGCAATCACGGCTATGGCTACACCTTC.

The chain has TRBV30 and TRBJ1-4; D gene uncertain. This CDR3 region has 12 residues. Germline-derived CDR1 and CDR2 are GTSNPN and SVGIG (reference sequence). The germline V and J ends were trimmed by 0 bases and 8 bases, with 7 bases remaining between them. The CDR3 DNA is TGTGCCTGGAGTGTACGTCAGGAAAAACTGTTTTTT. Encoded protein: CAWSVRQEKLFF.

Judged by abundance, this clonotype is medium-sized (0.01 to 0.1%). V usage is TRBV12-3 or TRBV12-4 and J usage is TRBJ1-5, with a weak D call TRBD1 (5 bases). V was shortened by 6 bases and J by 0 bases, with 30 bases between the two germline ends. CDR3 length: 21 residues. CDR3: CASSAGFPGRASDYSNQPQHF. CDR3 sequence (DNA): TGTGCCAGCAGCGCTGGGTTTCCGGGACGCGCCAGTGATTATAGCAATCAGCCCCAGCATTTT.

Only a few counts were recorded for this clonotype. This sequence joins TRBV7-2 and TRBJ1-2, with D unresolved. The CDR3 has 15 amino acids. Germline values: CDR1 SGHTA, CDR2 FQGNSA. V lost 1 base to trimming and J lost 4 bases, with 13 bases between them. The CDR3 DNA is TGTGCCAGCAGCTTAGAAGCCCCGGGTATCTATGGCTACACCTTC. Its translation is CASSLEAPGIYGYTF.